The 29 T cell receptor beta chains reported below all come from one sample, sequenced in a study of identical twins. Via MiXCR, TCRdb re-called the 5' RACE reads, giving one row per CDR3 protein. The sample has about 240,000 distinct CDR3 sequences, about 13% seen once. The data also belong to a second study, concerning yellow fever vaccine responses in identical twins.

Specimen: memory (CD45RO+) T cells sorted from blood. The receptors were gathered from a woman aged 18-29 years in good health.

This clonotype appeared many times. The rearrangement uses TRBV12-3 or TRBV12-4 and TRBJ2-1, with D tentatively TRBD1 or TRBD2 (6 bases each). V dropped 3 bases and J dropped 5 bases, with 14 bases sitting between them. The CDR3 is 15 amino acids. CDR3 loop: CASSFYGGADNEQFF. The CDR3, as DNA: TGTGCCAGCAGTTTTTACGGGGGCGCAGACAATGAGCAGTTCTTC.

Written as DNA, the CDR3 is TGTGCCAGCAGTGAACCGGGGAATTCACCCCTCCACTTT. Translated: CASSEPGNSPLHF. The chain uses TRBV6-1 and TRBJ1-6, with D hard to call. This CDR3 region has 13 residues. CDR1 MNHNS and CDR2 SASEGT come from the germline V gene. V gave up 2 bases and J gave up 7 bases, with 6 bases separating them.

This clonotype was observed at least ten times. The V call is TRBV6-4, the J call TRBJ2-3; TRBD2 matches 10 bases. The germline CDR1 and CDR2 sequences are MRHNA and SNTAGT. This CDR3 spans 15 amino acids. V was pared by 6 bases and J by 2 bases, with 5 bases of the junction left unmatched. In nucleotides, the CDR3 is TGTGCCAGCAGCGTAGCGGGGGGCACCACAGATACGCAGTATTTT. It translates to CASSVAGGTTDTQYF.

This chain links TRBV20-1 with TRBJ2-7; TRBD2 aligns across 12 bases. CDR3 size: 14 residues. The trim removed 5 bases at V and 3 bases at J, leaving 5 bases unmatched. CDR1 is DFQATT and CDR2 is SNEGSKA in the germline V gene (reference sequence). The CDR3 spells CSAATSGGLYEQYF. CDR3 nucleotide sequence: TGCAGTGCTGCTACTAGCGGGGGGCTCTACGAGCAGTACTTC.

The chain has TRBV15 and TRBJ2-1; 8 nucleotides agree with TRBD2. Germline-derived CDR1 and CDR2 are LNHNV and YYDKDF (reference sequence). V was clipped by 1 base and J by 9 bases; unmatched bases: 14. The CDR3 loop spans 17 amino acids. The chain's CDR3 is CATSRGTTSGLVSEQFF. The CDR3 DNA follows: TGTGCCACCAGCAGAGGGACCACTAGCGGTTTAGTGAGTGAGCAGTTCTTC.

This clonotype has just a few counts. The chain joins TRBV4-3 to TRBJ2-1; D remains ambiguous. Germline values: CDR1 LGHNA, CDR2 YSLEER. This CDR3 has 15 amino acids. The germline V and J ends were trimmed by 4 bases and 0 bases, with 10 bases remaining between them. The CDR3 spells CASSPHQSSYNEQFF. CDR3 DNA sequence: TGCGCCAGCAGCCCACATCAGAGCTCCTACAATGAGCAGTTCTTC.

This clonotype turned up a few times. V and J are TRBV5-4 and TRBJ1-5; the D gene is possibly TRBD1 (5 bases). The CDR3 sequence is 14 residues long. Germline V gives CDR1 SGHNT, CDR2 YYREEE (reference sequence). V was trimmed by 4 bases and J by 0 bases, leaving 8 bases between them. In DNA form, the CDR3 reads TGTGCCAGCAGCAGGGGAGGTAGCAATCAGCCCCAGCATTTT. This encodes CASSRGGSNQPQHF.

This clonotype was found a few times. The rearrangement links TRBV7-9 to TRBJ2-3, with D maybe TRBD1 (6 bases). Germline V gene sequence: CDR1 SEHNR, CDR2 FQNEAQ (reference sequence). The V end was cut by 2 bases, the J end by 3 bases, with 12 bases between. The length of the CDR3 is 15 residues. The DNA for the CDR3 is TGTGCCAGCAGCTTAAACAGGGCCCTGACAGATACGCAGTATTTT. The encoded protein is CASSLNRALTDTQYF.

This clonotype was picked up many times. The V and J genes are TRBV20-1 and TRBJ1-1; D might be TRBD1 (5 bases). The CDR3 length is 11 residues. V was trimmed by 3 bases and J by 13 bases, leaving 15 bases between them. The germline V gene encodes CDR1 DFQATT and CDR2 SNEGSKA (reference sequence). The CDR3 protein is CSARGDQGGFF. CDR3 sequence (DNA): TGCAGTGCTAGGGGTGACCAGGGTGGTTTCTTT.

The V gene is TRBV28, the J gene TRBJ2-7; 9 nucleotides align to TRBD1. Germline lookup yields CDR1 MDHEN and CDR2 SYDVKM. Trimming took 10 bases from V and 2 from J; bases not matched to a gene: 6. This CDR3 region has 13 residues. CDR3 loop: CATLDRGAYEQYF. The CDR3 nucleotides are TGTGCCACCTTGGACAGGGGCGCCTACGAGCAGTACTTC.

This clonotype was observed a handful of times. The chain employs TRBV7-9 and TRBJ2-6; no clear D gene. There are 16 residues in the CDR3. CDR1 SEHNR and CDR2 FQNEAQ come from the germline V gene (reference sequence). The V end lost 1 base, the J end lost 1 base, and 8 bases lay between the germline ends. The CDR3 DNA is TGTGCCAGCAGCTTAGAGGCCCGATCTGGGGCCAACGTCCTGACTTTC. It encodes CASSLEARSGANVLTF.

The CDR3 nucleotides read TGTGCCAGCAGCCTGGGACAGGGGAGGGGACCCCTCCACTTT. Translating gives CASSLGQGRGPLHF. The chain employs TRBV14 and TRBJ1-6, with TRBD1 identical over 10 bases. Germline-derived CDR1 and CDR2 are SGHDN and FVKESK. The CDR3 has 14 residues. The J segment lost 12 bases and the V segment lost 4 bases, leaving 6 bases of the junction unmatched.

The chain has TRBV7-9 and TRBJ2-5; 10 positions match TRBD1. Germline CDR1 SEHNR, CDR2 FQNEAQ (reference sequence). The CDR3 length is 16 residues. J lost 4 bases, V lost 7 bases, and 12 bases had no gene match. CDR3 coding DNA: TGTGCCAGCATCAGACGCGGACAGGGGGTTGGAGAGACCCAGTACTTC. Amino acid sequence: CASIRRGQGVGETQYF.

CDR3 sequence: CASSKDSGYGYTF. The CDR3 DNA reads as TGTGCCAGCAGCAAAGATTCGGGCTATGGCTACACCTTC. The chain recombines TRBV21-1 with TRBJ1-2. TRBV21-1 is a known pseudogene. CDR3 length: 13 amino acids.

This clonotype has just a few counts. The chain is built from TRBV5-1 and TRBJ1-4, with D uncertain. The V end lost 4 bases, the J end lost 4 bases, and 11 bases lay between the germline ends. This CDR3 spans 14 amino acids. CDR1 SGHRS and CDR2 YFSETQ come from the germline V gene. CDR3: CASSQAADNEKLFF. In nucleotides, the CDR3 is TGCGCCAGCAGCCAAGCGGCAGATAATGAAAAACTGTTTTTT.

The V gene is TRBV30, the J gene TRBJ2-3; possibly TRBD2 for D (6 bases). The CDR3 consists of 13 residues. Germline CDR1 and CDR2: GTSNPN and SVGIG (reference sequence). The DNA for the CDR3 is TGTGCACATGGAGGGGTTTTCGGAGATACGCAGTATTTT. Translation gives CAHGGVFGDTQYF. Full variable domain (remainder filled in from reference TRBV30 and TRBJ2-3): SQTIHQWPATLVQPVGSPLSLECTVEGTSNPNLYWYRQAAGRGLQLLFYSVGIGQISSEVPQNLSASRPQDRQFILSSKKLLLSDSGFYLCAHGGVFGDTQYFGPGTRLTVL.

The sample holds many counts of this clonotype. J is TRBJ2-7 and V is TRBV5-1; 9 nucleotides line up with TRBD1. Germline CDR1 is SGHRS and CDR2 is YFSETQ. J gave up 4 bases and V 2 bases, and 4 bases lay outside the gene matches. This CDR3 has 14 residues. As DNA, the CDR3 is TGCGCCAGCAGCTTTACAGGGGGCGGTTACGAGCAGTACTTC. As protein: CASSFTGGGYEQYF. The whole variable domain, filled in from reference TRBV5-1 and TRBJ2-7, reads KAGVTQTPRYLIKTRGQQVTLSCSPISGHRSVSWYQQTPGQGLQFLFEYFSETQRNKGNFPGRFSGRQFSNSRSEMNVSTLELGDSALYLCASSFTGGGYEQYFGPGTRLTVT.

V is TRBV20-1 and J is TRBJ2-3; 10 bases are a match to TRBD2. The CDR3 totals 15 residues. Germline values: CDR1 DFQATT, CDR2 SNEGSKA (reference sequence). With V trimmed by 3 bases and J by 2 bases, 5 bases remained unmatched. CDR3: CSASPSGGFTDTQYF. As DNA, the CDR3 is TGCAGTGCTAGTCCTAGCGGGGGTTTCACAGATACGCAGTATTTT.

This clonotype turned up a few times. This chain joins TRBV7-9 and TRBJ2-7; tentatively, D is TRBD1 (5 bases). Per germline, CDR1 SEHNR and CDR2 FQNEAQ (reference sequence). The CDR3 length is 14 residues. V lost 5 bases and J 5 bases, leaving 16 bases between the germline ends. CDR3 coding DNA: TGTGCCAGCAGCCTTACTACAGGAGCCCACGAGCAGTACTTC. Amino acid sequence: CASSLTTGAHEQYF.

V is TRBV4-3 and J is TRBJ2-2; D not resolved. CDR3 length equals 16 residues. CDR1 and CDR2 (germline): LGHNA, YSLEER. V was shortened by 2 bases and J by 5 bases, with 15 bases between the two germline ends. The DNA of the CDR3 is TGCGCCAGCAGCCAATTGATGGGTGCCGCGACCGGGGAGCTGTTTTTT. Its translation: CASSQLMGAATGELFF.

This clonotype was counted only a few times. This chain links TRBV9 with TRBJ2-5, with D unresolved. Germline CDR1 is SGDLS and CDR2 is YYNGEE. This CDR3 is built from 15 residues. Trimming cost V 3 bases and J 5 bases, with 17 bases left between them. The CDR3 DNA reads TGTGCCAGCAGCGACGGCTCTTCCCGTTCGGAGACCCAGTACTTC. The encoded protein is CASSDGSSRSETQYF.

The sample holds a few counts of this clonotype. CDR3: CATSRDRGNNYGYTF. CDR3 DNA: TGTGCCACCAGCAGGGACAGGGGAAATAACTATGGCTACACCTTC. J is TRBJ1-2 and V is TRBV15; 9 bases fit TRBD1. The CDR3 runs to 15 residues. CDR1 and CDR2 from the germline V gene are LNHNV and YYDKDF (reference sequence). Unmatched junction bases numbered 3, after V lost 3 bases and J lost 1 base.

This clonotype appeared a few times. CDR3 bases: TGCAGCGTTGGGTTAGGGGGGGACACTGAAGCTTTCTTT. It specifies CSVGLGGDTEAFF. The chain has TRBV29-1 and TRBJ1-1, with a weak D call TRBD1 (6 bases). Germline values: CDR1 SQVTM, CDR2 ANQGSEA. There are 13 residues in the CDR3. Trimming took off 4 bases at V and 3 bases at J, with 12 bases between the two ends.

The chain carries TRBV10-1 and TRBJ2-3; no reliable D call. The CDR3 is 12 residues long. The ends were cut back, 2 bases at V and 5 bases at J, with 5 bases in the middle. Germline lookup yields CDR1 WNHNN and CDR2 SYGVQD (reference sequence). The CDR3 reads CASSEREDTQYF. In nucleotides, the CDR3 is TGCGCCAGCAGTGAGAGGGAAGATACGCAGTATTTT.

This clonotype was seen many times. CDR3 bases: TGTGCCAGCACTAAGGGGACGCCCTACAATGAGCAGTTCTTC. Translation: CASTKGTPYNEQFF. The genes are TRBV12-3 or TRBV12-4 and TRBJ2-1; possibly TRBD1 or TRBD2 for D (5 bases each). There are 14 residues in the CDR3. V gave up 7 bases and J gave up 2 bases, with 12 bases separating them.

The chain combines TRBV20-1 with TRBJ2-3; no definite D call. The V and J ends lost 4 bases and 4 bases respectively, with 3 bases between them. This CDR3 is 10 amino acids long. Germline V gives CDR1 DFQATT, CDR2 SNEGSKA (reference sequence). The CDR3 sequence is CSAISDTQYF. The CDR3, as DNA: TGCAGTGCTATATCAGATACGCAGTATTTT.

The V gene is TRBV6-5, the J gene TRBJ2-1; tentatively, D is TRBD1 (5 bases). Germline V CDR1 and CDR2: MNHEY, SVGAGI. V gave up 0 bases and J gave up 4 bases, with 13 bases separating them. The CDR3 length is 16 residues. CDR3 DNA: TGTGCCAGCAGTTACTCCATCCCGAGACAGTACAATGAGCAGTTCTTC. This gives the protein CASSYSIPRQYNEQFF.

The rearrangement links TRBV10-2 to TRBJ1-5; tentative D call: TRBD1 (6 bases). Germline values: CDR1 WSHSY, CDR2 SAAADI. The CDR3 loop spans 13 amino acids. V lost 6 bases to trimming and J lost 3 bases, with 9 bases between them. The CDR3 DNA follows: TGCGCCAGCAGCACAGGGTACAATCAGCCCCAGCATTTT. Residues: CASSTGYNQPQHF.

Many counts were recorded for this clonotype. This rearrangement joins TRBV5-1 to TRBJ2-2; 9 bases are shared with TRBD2. This CDR3 is built from 17 residues. V lost 2 bases, J lost 0 bases, and 5 bases stayed unmatched. Germline values: CDR1 SGHRS, CDR2 YFSETQ. CDR3 sequence: CASSLGTSSSNTGELFF. Written as DNA, the CDR3 is TGCGCCAGCAGCTTAGGGACTAGCAGCTCGAACACCGGGGAGCTGTTTTTT.